These T cell receptor beta chains were read from a single sample in a study of cytomegalovirus exposure and HLA in healthy donors. Clones were sequenced by immunoSEQ multiplex PCR, and TCRdb holds only the in-frame ones, with some missing. Of around 260,000 clones listed, around 90% are singletons. Sequenced input: PBMCs. These receptors all stem from a woman in her twenties or thirties in good health and CMV-seronegative. The CDR3 runs from the conserved cysteine through the conserved F or W. A D gene is named only where the DNA matches it firmly. Expanded clones are given a class, and other clones once, few, many or no size at all.

size: .; J: TRBJ2-3; V: TRBV27; D: TRBD2; DNA: TGTGCCAGCAGTTTATTGGGCGGGAGGCGAGATACGCAGTATTTT; CDR3: CASSLLGGRRDTQYF
size: .; J: TRBJ2-7; V: TRBV30; D: TRBD1; DNA: TGTGCCTGGAAACAGGGGACGTACGAGCAGTACTTC; CDR3: CAWKQGTYEQYF
size: once; J: TRBJ1-1; V: TRBV14; D: .; DNA: TGTGCCAGCAGCCGACAGGTGAACACTGAAGCTTTCTTT; CDR3: CASSRQVNTEAFF
size: .; J: TRBJ2-2; V: TRBV29-1; D: .; DNA: TGCAGCGTTGGCGGCGGGAAAAGCACCGGGGAGCTGTTTTTT; CDR3: CSVGGGKSTGELFF
size: .; J: TRBJ2-1; V: TRBV7-2; D: TRBD2; DNA: TGTGCCAGCAGCTTAGAGGGACTAGCCTACAATGAGCAGTTCTTC; CDR3: CASSLEGLAYNEQFF
size: .; J: TRBJ2-2; V: TRBV11-2; D: TRBD2; DNA: TGTGCCAGCAGCGTCCTAGCGGGAACTGGCGGGGAGCTGTTTTTT; CDR3: CASSVLAGTGGELFF
size: .; J: TRBJ2-2; V: TRBV6-1; D: TRBD2; DNA: TGTGCCAGCAGTGCCGGGACTAGCGGGAAGGGCGGGGAGCTGTTTTTT; CDR3: CASSAGTSGKGGELFF
size: .; J: TRBJ2-5; V: TRBV18; D: .; DNA: TGTGCCAGCTCTCCAGACCAAGAGACCCAGTACTTC; CDR3: CASSPDQETQYF
size: few; J: TRBJ1-2; V: TRBV4-3; D: .; DNA: TGCGCCAGCAGCCCCGGCGGGGGGGCGAGCTATGGCTACACCTTC; CDR3: CASSPGGGASYGYTF
size: .; J: TRBJ2-7; V: TRBV6-6; D: .; DNA: TGTGCCAGCAGTTTTTCCGAGTCGTACGAGCAGTACTTC; CDR3: CASSFSESYEQYF
size: .; J: TRBJ1-2; V: TRBV13; D: TRBD1; DNA: TGTGCCAGCAGCGCAAGGACAGGGGAGGGCTACACCTTC; CDR3: CASSARTGEGYTF
size: .; J: TRBJ2-7; V: TRBV2; D: TRBD1; DNA: TGTGCCAGCAGTATGGACAGGGGCTCCTACGAGCAGTACTTC; CDR3: CASSMDRGSYEQYF
size: .; J: TRBJ2-7; V: TRBV28; D: TRBD2; DNA: TGTGCCAGCAGAATTCCCGGTAGCGGGAGCTACGAGCAGTACTTC; CDR3: CASRIPGSGSYEQYF